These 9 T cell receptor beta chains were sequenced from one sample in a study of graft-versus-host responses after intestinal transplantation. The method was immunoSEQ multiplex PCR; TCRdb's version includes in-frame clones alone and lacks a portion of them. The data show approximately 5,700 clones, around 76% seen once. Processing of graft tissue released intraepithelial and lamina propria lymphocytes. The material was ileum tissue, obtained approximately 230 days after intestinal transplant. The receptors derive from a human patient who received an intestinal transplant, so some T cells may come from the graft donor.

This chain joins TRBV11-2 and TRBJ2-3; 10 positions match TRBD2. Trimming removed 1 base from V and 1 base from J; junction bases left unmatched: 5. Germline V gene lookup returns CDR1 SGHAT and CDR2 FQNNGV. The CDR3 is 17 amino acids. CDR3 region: CASSLVALAGGTDTQYF. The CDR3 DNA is TGTGCCAGCAGCTTAGTCGCCCTAGCGGGGGGCACAGATACGCAGTATTTT.

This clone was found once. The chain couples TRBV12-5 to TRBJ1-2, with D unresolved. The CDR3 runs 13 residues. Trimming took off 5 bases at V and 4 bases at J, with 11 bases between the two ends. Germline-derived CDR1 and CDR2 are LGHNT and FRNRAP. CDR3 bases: TGTGCTAGTGGTGAGGGAAAGACCTATGGCTACACCTTC. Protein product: CASGEGKTYGYTF.

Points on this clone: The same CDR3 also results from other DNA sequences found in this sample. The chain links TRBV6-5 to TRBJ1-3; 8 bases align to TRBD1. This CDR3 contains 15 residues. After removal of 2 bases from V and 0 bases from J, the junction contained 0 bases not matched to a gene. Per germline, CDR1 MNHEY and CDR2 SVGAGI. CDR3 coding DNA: TGTGCCAGCAGTTACACAGGGGGCTCTGGAAACACCATATATTTT. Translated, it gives CASSYTGGSGNTIYF.

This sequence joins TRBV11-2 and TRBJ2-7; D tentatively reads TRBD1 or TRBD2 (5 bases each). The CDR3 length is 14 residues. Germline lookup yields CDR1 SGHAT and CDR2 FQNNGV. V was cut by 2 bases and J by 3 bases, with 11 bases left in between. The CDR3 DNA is TGTGCCAGCAGCTTATTTGAGGGGCGCTACGAGCAGTACTTC. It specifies CASSLFEGRYEQYF.

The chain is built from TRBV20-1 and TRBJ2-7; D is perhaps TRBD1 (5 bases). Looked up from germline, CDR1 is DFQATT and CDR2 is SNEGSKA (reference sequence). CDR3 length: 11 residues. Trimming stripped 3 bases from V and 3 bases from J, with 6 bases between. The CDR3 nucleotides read TGCAGTGCTAGGGACAACTACGAGCAGTACTTC. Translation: CSARDNYEQYF.

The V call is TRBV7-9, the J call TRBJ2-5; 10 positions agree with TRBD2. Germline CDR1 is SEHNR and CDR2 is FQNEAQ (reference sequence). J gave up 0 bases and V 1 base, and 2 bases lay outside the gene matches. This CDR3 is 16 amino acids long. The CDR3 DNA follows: TGTGCCAGCAGCTTAGGAGCGGGGGGGTACCAAGAGACCCAGTACTTC. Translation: CASSLGAGGYQETQYF.

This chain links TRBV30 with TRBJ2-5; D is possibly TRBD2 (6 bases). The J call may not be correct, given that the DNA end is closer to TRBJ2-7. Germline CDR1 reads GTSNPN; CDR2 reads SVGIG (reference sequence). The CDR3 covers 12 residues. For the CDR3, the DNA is TGTGCCTGGGACGGGGGATCCTACGAGCAGTACTTC. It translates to CAWDGGSYEQYF.

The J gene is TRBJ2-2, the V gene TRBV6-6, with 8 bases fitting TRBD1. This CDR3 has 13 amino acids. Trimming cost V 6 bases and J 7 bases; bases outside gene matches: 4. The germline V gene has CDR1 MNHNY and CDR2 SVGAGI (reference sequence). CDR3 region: CASRRRGRGELFF. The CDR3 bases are TGTGCCAGCAGACGCAGGGGGCGCGGGGAGCTGTTTTTT.

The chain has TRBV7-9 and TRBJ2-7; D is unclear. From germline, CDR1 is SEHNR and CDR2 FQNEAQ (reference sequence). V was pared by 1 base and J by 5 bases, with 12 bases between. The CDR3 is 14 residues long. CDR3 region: CASSLGRSLDEQYF. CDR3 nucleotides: TGTGCCAGCAGCTTAGGCAGGTCTCTGGACGAGCAGTACTTC.